The rows below give T cell receptor beta chains drawn from one sample of a study of cytomegalovirus exposure and HLA in healthy donors. The repertoire was sequenced with immunoSEQ multiplex PCR; TCRdb's copy has only in-frame clones and lacks some. The profile covers tens of thousands of clones, with approximately 75% appearing a single time and around 10% taken by the ten largest. Sequencing used PBMCs. The receptors come from a woman aged 40 to 50 in good health and CMV-seropositive. The CDR3 runs from the conserved cysteine through the conserved F or W. The D gene is left open where the match is weak. Expanded clones get a size class; other rows say once, few or many, or leave the size out.

D gene: TRBD1; clone size: once; J gene: TRBJ2-2; V gene: TRBV6-4; CDR3 protein: CASSQRDRGTGELFF; CDR3 DNA: TGTGCCAGCAGTCAACGGGACAGGGGTACCGGGGAGCTGTTTTTT
D gene: TRBD2; clone size: NA; J gene: TRBJ2-7; V gene: TRBV4-1; CDR3 protein: CASSPLSGAVSYEQYF; CDR3 DNA: TGCGCCAGCAGCCCCCTTAGCGGGGCGGTCTCCTACGAGCAGTACTTC
D gene: TRBD2; clone size: few; J gene: TRBJ2-6; V gene: TRBV2; CDR3 protein: CASRFSGDSGANVLTF; CDR3 DNA: TGTGCCAGCAGGTTTAGCGGGGACTCTGGGGCCAACGTCCTGACTTTC
D gene: NA; clone size: NA; J gene: TRBJ1-2; V gene: TRBV5-1; CDR3 protein: CASSLEQGWNGYTF; CDR3 DNA: TGCGCCAGCAGCTTGGAACAGGGTTGGAATGGCTACACCTTC
D gene: TRBD2; clone size: once; J gene: TRBJ2-1; V gene: TRBV5-5; CDR3 protein: CASSYAGGMGYNEQFF; CDR3 DNA: TGTGCCAGCAGCTACGCGGGGGGGATGGGCTACAATGAGCAGTTCTTC
D gene: NA; clone size: few; J gene: TRBJ2-3; V gene: TRBV10-3; CDR3 protein: CAILQGSPGPQYF; CDR3 DNA: TGTGCCATTCTCCAGGGGTCGCCCGGGCCGCAGTATTTT
D gene: NA; clone size: NA; J gene: TRBJ1-5; V gene: TRBV6-5; CDR3 protein: CASSYSWSQPQHF; CDR3 DNA: TGTGCCAGCAGTTACTCGTGGAGTCAGCCCCAGCATTTT
D gene: NA; clone size: NA; J gene: TRBJ1-1; V gene: TRBV5-6; CDR3 protein: CASSRSWEAPEAFF; CDR3 DNA: TGTGCCAGCAGCCGGAGCTGGGAGGCCCCTGAAGCTTTCTTT
D gene: NA; clone size: NA; J gene: TRBJ2-7; V gene: TRBV7-8; CDR3 protein: CASSFQPLRGEQYF; CDR3 DNA: TGTGCCAGCAGCTTTCAGCCCCTACGGGGTGAGCAGTACTTC
D gene: NA; clone size: NA; J gene: TRBJ1-2; V gene: TRBV5-6; CDR3 protein: CASSLTSLATGRPNYGYTF; CDR3 DNA: TGTGCCAGCAGCTTGACGTCCCTTGCTACAGGGAGACCTAACTATGGCTACACCTTC
D gene: TRBD1; clone size: NA; J gene: TRBJ2-1; V gene: TRBV30; CDR3 protein: CAWTPTGATYNEQFF; CDR3 DNA: TGTGCCTGGACGCCGACAGGGGCAACCTACAATGAGCAGTTCTTC
D gene: NA; clone size: NA; J gene: TRBJ2-3; V gene: TRBV11-3; CDR3 protein: CASNLGLAGDTQYF; CDR3 DNA: TGTGCCAGCAACCTAGGCCTAGCAGGAGATACGCAGTATTTT
D gene: TRBD1; clone size: NA; J gene: TRBJ1-5; V gene: TRBV9; CDR3 protein: CASSERGTADQPQHF; CDR3 DNA: TGTGCCAGCAGCGAGAGGGGGACAGCAGATCAGCCCCAGCATTTT
D gene: NA; clone size: NA; J gene: TRBJ2-7; V gene: TRBV6-5; CDR3 protein: CASSYSQGGYEQYF; CDR3 DNA: TGTGCCAGCAGTTACTCTCAGGGGGGCTACGAGCAGTACTTC
D gene: TRBD1; clone size: NA; J gene: TRBJ2-5; V gene: TRBV30; CDR3 protein: CAGTGSGETQYF; CDR3 DNA: TGTGCCGGGACAGGGTCGGGAGAGACCCAGTACTTC
D gene: NA; clone size: NA; J gene: TRBJ1-4; V gene: TRBV5-1; CDR3 protein: CASSSSNEKLFF; CDR3 DNA: TGCGCCAGCAGCTCCTCTAATGAAAAACTGTTTTTT
D gene: NA; clone size: NA; J gene: TRBJ1-6; V gene: TRBV5-1; CDR3 protein: CASSLGQNSPLHF; CDR3 DNA: TGCGCCAGCAGCTTGGGTCAGAATTCACCCCTCCACTTT
D gene: NA; clone size: NA; J gene: TRBJ2-2; V gene: TRBV5-1; CDR3 protein: CASSLAQGGSGELFF; CDR3 DNA: TGCGCCAGCAGCTTGGCTCAGGGGGGATCCGGGGAGCTGTTTTTT
D gene: NA; clone size: NA; J gene: TRBJ1-5; V gene: TRBV5-5; CDR3 protein: CASSFNSNQPQHF; CDR3 DNA: TGTGCCAGCAGCTTCAATAGCAATCAGCCCCAGCATTTT
D gene: NA; clone size: NA; J gene: TRBJ1-1; V gene: TRBV5-6; CDR3 protein: CASSLTANTEAFF; CDR3 DNA: TGTGCCAGCAGCCTAACAGCGAACACTGAAGCTTTCTTT
D gene: NA; clone size: NA; J gene: TRBJ2-5; V gene: TRBV11-2; CDR3 protein: CASSLDSGGAGETQYF; CDR3 DNA: TGTGCCAGCAGCTTAGATAGTGGGGGGGCAGGGGAGACCCAGTACTTC
D gene: NA; clone size: NA; J gene: TRBJ2-7; V gene: TRBV5-1; CDR3 protein: CASSFLQQGRGSYEQYF; CDR3 DNA: TGCGCCAGCAGCTTCCTACAACAGGGACGGGGCTCCTACGAGCAGTACTTC
D gene: NA; clone size: NA; J gene: TRBJ2-1; V gene: TRBV5-1; CDR3 protein: CASSFTDREWRIF; CDR3 DNA: TGCGCCAGCAGCTTCACCGACCGGGAATGGAGGATCTTC
D gene: NA; clone size: once; J gene: TRBJ2-7; V gene: TRBV14; CDR3 protein: CASSQGLRYEQYF; CDR3 DNA: TGTGCCAGCAGCCAAGGGTTGCGCTACGAGCAGTACTTC
D gene: TRBD2; clone size: NA; J gene: TRBJ2-1; V gene: TRBV9; CDR3 protein: CASSVAPQRGGQFF; CDR3 DNA: TGTGCCAGCAGCGTGGCCCCTCAGCGGGGGGGGCAGTTCTTC
D gene: NA; clone size: NA; J gene: TRBJ2-1; V gene: TRBV11-2; CDR3 protein: CASSPTSGSYNEQFF; CDR3 DNA: TGTGCCAGCAGCCCGACTAGTGGCTCCTACAATGAGCAGTTCTTC
D gene: TRBD1; clone size: NA; J gene: TRBJ1-1; V gene: TRBV5-6; CDR3 protein: CASSSRGRGSLAWTEAFF; CDR3 DNA: TGTGCCAGCAGCTCCAGGGGGCGAGGTTCTTTAGCATGGACTGAAGCTTTCTTT
D gene: NA; clone size: NA; J gene: TRBJ1-4; V gene: TRBV11-1; CDR3 protein: CASSLPGGEKLFF; CDR3 DNA: TGTGCCAGCAGCTTACCGGGCGGGGAAAAACTGTTTTTT
D gene: TRBD1; clone size: NA; J gene: TRBJ1-3; V gene: TRBV6-1; CDR3 protein: CASSEGTGDRAGNTIYF; CDR3 DNA: TGTGCCAGCAGTGAAGGAACAGGGGATAGAGCTGGAAACACCATATATTTT
D gene: TRBD1; clone size: NA; J gene: TRBJ1-5; V gene: TRBV5-6; CDR3 protein: CASSRLSQGQPHQPQHF; CDR3 DNA: TGTGCCAGCAGCCGCCTTTCTCAGGGACAGCCCCATCAGCCCCAGCATTTT
D gene: NA; clone size: NA; J gene: TRBJ2-3; V gene: TRBV19; CDR3 protein: CASSIGVRTDTQYF; CDR3 DNA: TGTGCCAGTAGTATAGGCGTGCGCACAGATACGCAGTATTTT
D gene: TRBD1; clone size: NA; J gene: TRBJ1-4; V gene: TRBV7-8; CDR3 protein: CASSLGTANEKLFF; CDR3 DNA: TGTGCCAGCAGCCTCGGGACAGCTAATGAAAAACTGTTTTTT
D gene: NA; clone size: NA; J gene: TRBJ2-5; V gene: TRBV2; CDR3 protein: CASSEQGRQETQYF; CDR3 DNA: TGTGCCAGCAGTGAACAGGGTAGGCAAGAGACCCAGTACTTC
D gene: NA; clone size: NA; J gene: TRBJ2-1; V gene: TRBV5-6; CDR3 protein: CASSFADREQFF; CDR3 DNA: TGTGCCAGCAGCTTCGCAGATCGTGAGCAGTTCTTC
D gene: NA; clone size: NA; J gene: TRBJ1-1; V gene: TRBV29-1; CDR3 protein: CSAQTRQKDTEAFF; CDR3 DNA: TGCAGCGCTCAGACAAGACAAAAGGACACTGAAGCTTTCTTT
D gene: NA; clone size: NA; J gene: TRBJ1-4; V gene: TRBV5-4; CDR3 protein: CASSLSQNEKLFF; CDR3 DNA: TGTGCCAGCAGCTTGTCACAGAATGAAAAACTGTTTTTT
D gene: TRBD1; clone size: NA; J gene: TRBJ1-4; V gene: TRBV2; CDR3 protein: CASSEVTGGSGEKLFF; CDR3 DNA: TGTGCCAGCAGTGAAGTAACAGGGGGCAGCGGGGAAAAACTGTTTTTT
D gene: NA; clone size: NA; J gene: TRBJ2-1; V gene: TRBV19; CDR3 protein: CASSIEASIHEQFF; CDR3 DNA: TGTGCCAGTAGTATTGAGGCGAGTATCCATGAGCAGTTCTTC
D gene: NA; clone size: NA; J gene: TRBJ1-3; V gene: TRBV5-1; CDR3 protein: CASSPEGAVASGNTIYF; CDR3 DNA: TGCGCCAGCAGCCCCGAGGGCGCGGTTGCTTCTGGAAACACCATATATTTT
D gene: NA; clone size: NA; J gene: TRBJ2-5; V gene: TRBV2; CDR3 protein: CATNRRRETQYF; CDR3 DNA: TGTGCCACCAATAGGCGGCGGGAGACCCAGTACTTC